Given below is one T cell receptor beta chain in context. This specimen comes from a study of T-cell reconstitution after alpha-beta-depleted transplantation in children. V was cut by 6 bases and J by 0 bases, with 11 bases left in between. The CDR3 runs 15 residues. From germline, CDR1 is MDHEN and CDR2 SYDVKM. Unique molecular identifiers were built into the TCRbeta library. One entry per CDR3 protein results from TCRdb running MiXCR on the PCR reads. Of some 600,000 distinct CDR3 sequences listed, roughly 17% are singletons. The rearrangement uses TRBV28 and TRBJ2-2; D is unclear. Sequenced material: PBMCs from the stem cell graft donor, taken from the stem cell graft. The receptor's source is a human donor who donated a stem cell graft to a child with acute myeloid leukemia. The CDR3 loop is CASSRSRSNTGELFF. The DNA for the CDR3 is TGTGCCAGCAGCAGAAGTAGGTCGAACACCGGGGAGCTGTTTTTT.